Presented here are 18 T cell receptor beta chains from one specimen sequenced in a study of blood T cell repertoires in COVID-19. The table came from immunoSEQ multiplex PCR; TCRdb's copy has only in-frame clones and leaves some out. The sample records about 190,000 clones, about 82% being singletons. Sequencing was performed on peripheral blood. The receptors were sampled from a woman in her twenties or thirties with acute or convalescent COVID-19.

This sequence joins TRBV19 and TRBJ2-1, with 8 bases that match TRBD2. The CDR3 is 15 residues long. J was trimmed by 7 bases and V by 5 bases; bases with no gene match: 10. From germline, CDR1 is LNHDA and CDR2 SQIVND (reference sequence). The CDR3 here is CASSSGSGSLNEQFF. DNA of the CDR3: TGTGCCAGTAGTTCGGGAAGCGGGAGTTTAAATGAGCAGTTCTTC.

The chain is built from TRBV4-1 and TRBJ1-1, with TRBD1 matching over 8 bases. Germline V gene data show CDR1 as MGHRA and CDR2 as YSYEKL. V lost 4 bases, J lost 5 bases, and 12 bases stayed unmatched. The CDR3 has 16 amino acids. CDR3 in DNA: TGCGCCAGCAGCCTAAGCCCCGGACAGGGAAATACTGAAGCTTTCTTT. It yields the protein CASSLSPGQGNTEAFF.

The CDR3 DNA sequence: TGCGCCAGCAGCCGGGACAGGGGTTCTTCGGGGGCCAACGTCCTGACTTTC. Translated: CASSRDRGSSGANVLTF. This chain connects TRBV5-1 to TRBJ2-6, with TRBD1 identical over 10 bases. Losses at the gene ends were 4 bases for V and 4 bases for J; bases not matched to a gene: 8. The CDR3 consists of 17 residues. The germline gives CDR1 SGHRS, CDR2 YFSETQ.

The gene calls are TRBV19 and TRBJ1-3, with 7 bases aligning to TRBD1. In germline, CDR1 is LNHDA, CDR2 SQIVND (reference sequence). The CDR3 spans 13 residues. Losses at the gene ends were 8 bases for V and 4 bases for J; bases not matched to a gene: 5. This chain's CDR3 is CASQGQVGNTIYF. The CDR3 DNA sequence: TGTGCCAGTCAAGGACAGGTGGGAAACACCATATATTTT.

This chain connects TRBV28 to TRBJ2-7, with D perhaps TRBD1 (6 bases). CDR1 is MDHEN, CDR2 SYDVKM, per germline. The V gene lost 7 bases and the J gene lost 13 bases, with 17 bases spanning the gap. This CDR3 contains 11 residues. The CDR3 DNA is TGTGCCAGCACCCGGCACAGGGCAGGCTACTTC. As protein: CASTRHRAGYF.

This clone was seen a handful of times. The rearrangement links TRBV11-2 to TRBJ1-1; D perhaps matches TRBD1 (5 bases). The CDR3 loop spans 18 amino acids. Between the trimmed V and J ends, which lost 2 bases and 1 base, there was a span of 20 bases. Germline CDR1 is SGHAT and CDR2 is FQNNGV. This CDR3 reads CASSLRRPGHRRNTEAFF. In nucleotides, the CDR3 is TGTGCCAGCAGCTTAAGGCGGCCAGGGCATAGGCGGAACACTGAAGCTTTCTTT.

The chain carries TRBV3-1 (or the pseudogene TRBV3-2) and TRBJ1-2; perhaps TRBD1 as D (5 bases). Germline CDR1 LGHDT, CDR2 YNNKEL (reference sequence). The V and J ends lost 0 bases and 4 bases respectively, with 15 bases between them. This CDR3 contains 16 residues. DNA of the CDR3: TGTGCCAGCAGCCAAGACCGGGGGGGGTCTGTCTATGGCTACACCTTC. Its translation is CASSQDRGGSVYGYTF.

This clone was seen once. The CDR3, as DNA: TGTGCCAGCAGTTGGGGGACAGGCTATGGCTACACCTTC. This encodes CASSWGTGYGYTF. The rearrangement uses TRBV27 and TRBJ1-2; 8 bases match TRBD1. Trimming at V came to 4 bases and at J to 4 bases, leaving 2 bases not matched to a gene. The CDR3 runs 13 residues. Germline CDR1 reads MNHEY; CDR2 reads SMNVEV (reference sequence).

The rearrangement links TRBV19 to TRBJ1-5, with no clear D. CDR3 length equals 13 residues. V dropped 1 base and J dropped 6 bases, with 7 bases sitting between them. The germline gives CDR1 LNHDA, CDR2 SQIVND (reference sequence). CDR3 loop: CASSIVSGQPQHF. The CDR3 DNA reads as TGTGCCAGTAGTATAGTATCAGGTCAGCCCCAGCATTTT.

The rearrangement links TRBV6-5 to TRBJ1-4; no reliable D call. The V and J ends lost 2 bases and 5 bases respectively, with 9 bases between them. CDR1 MNHEY and CDR2 SVGAGI come from the germline V gene. The CDR3 contains 14 residues. CDR3 DNA sequence: TGTGCCAGCAGTTACGCCAGAGGGAATGAAAAACTGTTTTTT. Encoded protein: CASSYARGNEKLFF.

The V and J genes are TRBV15 and TRBJ2-6; D gene uncertain. This CDR3 is built from 15 residues. V lost 0 bases and J 0 bases, leaving 3 bases between the germline ends. Germline V lookup: CDR1 LNHNV, CDR2 YYDKDF (reference sequence). CDR3 bases: TGTGCCACCAGCAGAGATCTCTCTGGGGCCAACGTCCTGACTTTC. Translation: CATSRDLSGANVLTF.

The rearrangement links TRBV7-3 to TRBJ2-2, with D maybe TRBD1 (5 bases). Trimming cost V 2 bases and J 1 base, with 8 bases left between them. Germline-derived CDR1 and CDR2 are SGHTA and FQGTGA. This CDR3 contains 15 residues. CDR3 coding DNA: TGTGCCAGCAGCTTAGTCCAGGGGAACACCGGGGAGCTGTTTTTT. Translation: CASSLVQGNTGELFF.

The chain has TRBV24-1 and TRBJ1-2; perhaps TRBD1 as D (5 bases). The CDR3 contains 12 residues. Germline V gives CDR1 KGHDR, CDR2 SFDVKD. V shed 4 bases and J shed 7 bases, with 9 bases lying between them. CDR3 region: CATSEGLGGYTF. As DNA, the CDR3 is TGTGCCACCAGTGAGGGGCTGGGTGGCTACACCTTC.

The J gene is TRBJ2-3, the V gene TRBV7-2; tentative D call: TRBD2 (5 bases). V was clipped by 6 bases and J by 2 bases, with 15 bases between them. Germline V gene data show CDR1 as SGHTA and CDR2 as FQGNSA. The CDR3 covers 15 residues. CDR3 protein: CASSGRSGNTDTQYF. The CDR3 DNA follows: TGTGCCAGCAGTGGCCGGTCCGGGAACACAGATACGCAGTATTTT.

This chain uses TRBV29-1 with TRBJ2-7; 9 positions agree with TRBD1. Per the germline V gene, CDR1 is SQVTM and CDR2 is ANQGSEA. The V and J ends lost 4 bases and 5 bases, in that order; junction bases with no gene match: 6. CDR3 length equals 13 residues. The CDR3 loop is CSVVGTGRHEQYF. CDR3 nucleotide sequence: TGCAGCGTTGTGGGGACAGGGAGGCACGAGCAGTACTTC.

The V call is TRBV27, the J call TRBJ2-7; weak D call: TRBD2 (5 bases). This CDR3 comprises 16 residues. Trimming shortened V by 3 bases and J by 6 bases, and 21 bases separated the two germline ends. CDR1 is MNHEY and CDR2 is SMNVEV in the germline V gene (reference sequence). The CDR3: CASSFEGYPGTAEQYF. CDR3 DNA sequence: TGTGCCAGCAGTTTCGAGGGCTACCCGGGCACCGCCGAGCAGTACTTC.

This chain connects TRBV27 to TRBJ1-4, with 8 bases lining up with TRBD1. CDR1 MNHEY and CDR2 SMNVEV come from the germline V gene (reference sequence). V lost 4 bases and J lost 8; bases outside the gene matches: 9. This CDR3 comprises 15 residues. CDR3 DNA: TGTGCCAGCAGTTCCGCACAGGGGGATGGGGAAAAACTGTTTTTT. It is translated as CASSSAQGDGEKLFF.

This sequence joins TRBV28 and TRBJ1-6; no reliable D call. There are 16 residues in the CDR3. Deletions cut 2 bases from V and 4 bases from J, with 12 bases between. Germline loops: CDR1 MDHEN, CDR2 SYDVKM. The CDR3 sequence is CASSLGEPIYNSPLHF. The DNA of the CDR3 is TGTGCCAGCAGTTTAGGGGAGCCGATTTATAATTCACCCCTCCACTTT.